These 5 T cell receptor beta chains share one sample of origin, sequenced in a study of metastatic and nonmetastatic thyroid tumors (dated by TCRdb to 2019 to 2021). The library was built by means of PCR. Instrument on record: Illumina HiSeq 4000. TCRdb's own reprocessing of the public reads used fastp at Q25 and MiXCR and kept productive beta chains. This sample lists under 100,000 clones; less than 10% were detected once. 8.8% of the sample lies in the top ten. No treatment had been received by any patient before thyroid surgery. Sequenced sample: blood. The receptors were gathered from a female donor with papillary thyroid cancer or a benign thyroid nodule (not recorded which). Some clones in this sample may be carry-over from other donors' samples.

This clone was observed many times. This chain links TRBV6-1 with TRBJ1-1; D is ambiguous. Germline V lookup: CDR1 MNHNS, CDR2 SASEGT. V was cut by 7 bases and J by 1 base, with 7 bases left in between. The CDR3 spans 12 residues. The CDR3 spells CASIRRNTEAFF. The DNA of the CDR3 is TGTGCCAGCATTCGGAGGAACACTGAAGCTTTCTTT.

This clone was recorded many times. Here the CDR3 DNA reads TGCGCCAGCAGCCAAGTGGGTATTACAGGGTTCCTCCTCGAAAAACTGTTTTTT. Translating gives CASSQVGITGFLLEKLFF. V usage is TRBV4-1 and J usage is TRBJ1-4; weak D call: TRBD1 (6 bases). V was trimmed by 1 base and J by 8 bases, leaving 23 bases between them. CDR1 and CDR2 from the germline V gene are MGHRA and YSYEKL. The CDR3 runs to 18 residues.

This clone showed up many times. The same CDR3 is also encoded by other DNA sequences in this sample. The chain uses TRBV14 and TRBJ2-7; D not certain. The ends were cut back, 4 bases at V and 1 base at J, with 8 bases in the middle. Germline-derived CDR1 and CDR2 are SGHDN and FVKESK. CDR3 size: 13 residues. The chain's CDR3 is CASSPRRSYEQYF. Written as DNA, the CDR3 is TGTGCCAGCAGCCCCCGGCGGTCCTACGAGCAGTACTTC.

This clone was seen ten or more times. The CDR3 coding sequence is TGTGCCACCAGTGATGGCCCGACTAGCGGCTCCTACGAGCAGTACTTC. Its protein is CATSDGPTSGSYEQYF. This rearrangement joins TRBV24-1 to TRBJ2-7, with 9 nucleotides matching TRBD2. The germline V gene has CDR1 KGHDR and CDR2 SFDVKD. The V segment lost 3 bases and the J segment 0 bases; nucleotides outside the gene matches: 5. The CDR3 runs to 16 residues.

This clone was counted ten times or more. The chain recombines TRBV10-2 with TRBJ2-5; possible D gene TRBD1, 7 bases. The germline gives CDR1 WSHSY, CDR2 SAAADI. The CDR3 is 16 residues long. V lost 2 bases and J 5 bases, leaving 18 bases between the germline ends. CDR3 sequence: CASSEPRTGGGETQYF. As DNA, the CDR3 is TGCGCCAGCAGTGAGCCGCGGACAGGAGGAGGGGAGACCCAGTACTTC.